Listed here are 20 T cell receptor beta chains from one sample, sequenced in a study of T-cell reconstitution after alpha-beta-depleted transplantation in children. The TCRbeta library incorporated unique molecular identifiers. Using its own MiXCR run on the PCR reads, TCRdb lists one record per CDR3 protein. The sample has about 460,000 distinct CDR3 sequences; roughly 10% are singletons. The sequences come from PBMCs, collected before TCRalphabeta/CD19-depleted stem cell transplant. These receptors were collected from a child aged 2 to 15 with inherited bone marrow failure, due to receive a stem cell transplant.

In its sample, this clonotype was seen a few times. The chain is built from TRBV30 and TRBJ1-2; TRBD1 matches at 7 bases. In germline, CDR1 is GTSNPN, CDR2 SVGIG (reference sequence). CDR3 length: 12 residues. V shed 3 bases and J 8 bases; nucleotides not matched to a gene: 6. This CDR3 is CAWRLYRGGYTF. CDR3 nucleotide sequence: TGTGCCTGGAGACTTTACAGGGGCGGCTACACCTTC.

This clonotype was detected ten times or more. The chain couples TRBV12-3 or TRBV12-4 to TRBJ1-5; no clear D gene. V lost 4 bases and J lost 0, with 10 bases in between. The CDR3 covers 15 residues. This CDR3 is CASSSGPDSNQPQHF. CDR3 DNA: TGTGCCAGCAGTTCAGGCCCCGATAGCAATCAGCCCCAGCATTTT.

This clonotype was observed at least ten times. The chain carries TRBV12-3 or TRBV12-4 and TRBJ2-5, with 7 nucleotides matching TRBD1. The CDR3 has 15 residues. J lost 3 bases, V lost 6 bases, and 10 bases had no gene match. CDR3 region: CASSPTGLTKETQYF. The CDR3 bases are TGTGCCAGCAGCCCGACAGGGCTTACTAAAGAGACCCAGTACTTC.

This clonotype has a count of ten or more. This chain connects TRBV6-6 to TRBJ1-1, with D maybe TRBD1 (6 bases). CDR1 and CDR2 from the germline V gene are MNHNY and SVGAGI (reference sequence). The CDR3 consists of 13 residues. V lost 8 bases and J 4 bases, leaving 14 bases between the germline ends. The CDR3 loop reads CASSKLGATEAFF. CDR3 sequence (DNA): TGTGCCAGCTCGAAATTGGGGGCCACTGAAGCTTTCTTT.

The table lists this clonotype with a few counts. The chain employs TRBV20-1 and TRBJ1-2, with D perhaps TRBD1 (6 bases). The CDR3 covers 12 residues. The germline V gene has CDR1 DFQATT and CDR2 SNEGSKA (reference sequence). The CDR3 DNA sequence: TGCAGCCGGCCCAGGGGCCGTTATGGCTACACCTTC. Its translation: CSRPRGRYGYTF.

This clonotype was observed a handful of times. The chain uses TRBV20-1 and TRBJ2-1, with 9 bases lining up with TRBD2. Germline assignment: CDR1 DFQATT and CDR2 SNEGSKA (reference sequence). V lost 2 bases and J lost 3; bases outside the gene matches: 17. The CDR3 loop spans 19 amino acids. The chain's CDR3 is CSARLEDRREGPNYNEQFF. As DNA, the CDR3 is TGCAGTGCTAGACTCGAGGACCGGCGGGAGGGCCCCAACTACAATGAGCAGTTCTTC.

This clonotype was observed a few times. This chain uses TRBV11-1 with TRBJ2-7; TRBD2 matches 14 bases. The trim removed 5 bases at V and 0 bases at J, leaving 9 bases unmatched. The germline CDR1 and CDR2 sequences are SGHAT and FQDESV (reference sequence). The length of the CDR3 is 18 residues. Here the CDR3 reads CASSPIFGTSGSSYEQYF. CDR3 bases: TGTGCCAGCAGCCCTATTTTCGGGACTAGCGGGAGCTCCTACGAGCAGTACTTC.

This clonotype has ten or more counts. The chain is built from TRBV6-2 or TRBV6-3 and TRBJ1-1; a weak D match, TRBD1 (6 bases). Trimming pared 6 bases from V and 11 bases from J, leaving 25 bases between. Germline V gene sequence: CDR1 MNHEY, CDR2 SVGEGT. The CDR3 is made up of 15 amino acids. The CDR3 DNA sequence: TGTGCCAGCAGCGATCCGGGCAGGGGCCCCTCTTACGCTTTCTTT. It specifies CASSDPGRGPSYAFF.

This clonotype showed up many times. V is TRBV4-3 and J is TRBJ2-7; D tentatively fits TRBD1 or TRBD2 (6 bases each). The CDR3 sequence is 15 residues long. Germline assignment: CDR1 LGHNA and CDR2 YSLEER. V was shortened by 4 bases and J by 2 bases, with 15 bases between the two germline ends. The DNA of the CDR3 is TGCGCCAGCAGCCGACTCTCCGGGGGCACCTACGAGCAGTACTTC. Translation: CASSRLSGGTYEQYF.

The chain links TRBV5-4 to TRBJ2-1; 11 nucleotides align to TRBD2. This CDR3 is 13 amino acids long. The trim removed 6 bases at V and 8 bases at J, leaving 4 bases unmatched. CDR1 is SGHNT and CDR2 is YYREEE in the germline V gene (reference sequence). The CDR3 bases are TGTGCCAGCACCACTAGCGGGAGCGATGAGCAGTTCTTC. Translation: CASTTSGSDEQFF.

The rearrangement links TRBV19 to TRBJ2-5; TRBD1 might be the D (6 bases). Between the trimmed V and J ends, which lost 3 bases and 4 bases, there was a span of 15 bases. Germline V gene sequence: CDR1 LNHDA, CDR2 SQIVND (reference sequence). The CDR3 consists of 15 residues. CDR3 protein: CASSMHRARIETQYF. CDR3 sequence (DNA): TGTGCCAGTAGTATGCACAGGGCGCGAATAGAGACCCAGTACTTC.

This clonotype came up many times. The V and J genes are TRBV9 and TRBJ2-7, with D perhaps TRBD2 (5 bases). CDR1 is SGDLS, CDR2 YYNGEE, per germline. The CDR3 length is 16 residues. With 0 bases removed from V and 2 bases from J, the gap between germline ends came to 15 bases. CDR3: CASSVEVGGSTYEQYF. DNA of the CDR3: TGTGCCAGCAGCGTAGAAGTAGGCGGGTCAACCTACGAGCAGTACTTC.

There are many counts of this clonotype. The chain couples TRBV10-3 to TRBJ1-5; no reliable D call. The V gene's germline CDR1 is ENHRY and CDR2 SYGVKD. The V gene lost 2 bases and the J gene lost 10 bases, with 18 bases spanning the gap. This CDR3 has 15 amino acids. The CDR3 nucleotides read TGTGCCATCAGTGAGCCCGGTTTCCACCACCAACCCCAGCATTTT. As protein: CAISEPGFHHQPQHF.

A remark on this clonotype: It may be a read error: a sequence one base away is much more abundant. This rearrangement joins TRBV27 to TRBJ2-6; 10 bases are shared with TRBD1. This CDR3 has 19 residues. Germline V lookup: CDR1 MNHEY, CDR2 SMNVEV (reference sequence). CDR3 nucleotides: TGTGCCAGCAGTTTGCAGACAGGGGGCTCCCCTTCTGCGGCCAACGTCCTGACTTTC. It is translated as CASSLQTGGSPSAANVLTF. Looking up the rest from reference TRBV27 and TRBJ2-6 gives the full variable domain: EAQVTQNPRYLITVTGKKLTVTCSQNMNHEYMSWYRQDPGLGLRQIYYSMNVEVTDKGDVPEGYKVSRKEKRNFPLILESPSPNQTSLYFCASSLQTGGSPSAANVLTFGAGSRLTVL.

This clonotype has at least ten counts. This chain links TRBV7-9 with TRBJ2-1; 10 bases agree with TRBD2. The junction had 17 bases not matched to a gene; V was cut back by 5 bases and J by 7 bases. This CDR3 spans 18 amino acids. Germline CDR1 and CDR2: SEHNR and FQNEAQ (reference sequence). The CDR3 DNA follows: TGTGCCAGCAGCCGTACGCAGAAAGCGGGAGGGCCTTGGAATGAGCAGTTCTTC. As protein: CASSRTQKAGGPWNEQFF.

This clonotype was counted ten times or more. The genes are TRBV11-2 and TRBJ2-3, with 7 bases aligning to TRBD2. This CDR3 spans 16 amino acids. The V segment lost 3 bases and the J segment 1 base; nucleotides outside the gene matches: 7. The germline gives CDR1 SGHAT, CDR2 FQNNGV. CDR3 bases: TGTGCCAGCAGCTTTCGGGGGAGGGCTGGCACAGATACGCAGTATTTT. Protein sequence: CASSFRGRAGTDTQYF.

This clonotype was seen at least ten times. The rearrangement links TRBV7-9 to TRBJ2-2; 9 positions match TRBD1. CDR3 size: 15 residues. The germline V gene encodes CDR1 SEHNR and CDR2 FQNEAQ (reference sequence). V shed 4 bases and J 4 bases; nucleotides not matched to a gene: 4. CDR3 coding DNA: TGTGCCAGCAGCTCCCGGACAGGGGTCACCGGGGAGCTGTTTTTT. This gives the protein CASSSRTGVTGELFF.

This clonotype was observed at least ten times. This chain uses TRBV5-1 with TRBJ2-7; no clear D gene. The CDR3 has 15 amino acids. Germline V gene sequence: CDR1 SGHRS, CDR2 YFSETQ. V lost 0 bases to trimming and J lost 6 bases, with 16 bases between them. The CDR3 sequence is CASSLGSIPDGEQYF. In nucleotides, the CDR3 is TGCGCCAGCAGCTTGGGGAGCATCCCGGATGGCGAGCAGTACTTC.

This clonotype has just a few counts. One end of the junction is discordant with germline, which a read error may explain. The chain combines TRBV20-1 with TRBJ2-1; possibly TRBD2 for D (6 bases). This CDR3 contains 12 residues. Germline CDR1 is DFQATT and CDR2 is SNEGSKA (reference sequence). The CDR3 region has the DNA TGCAGTGCTAGTGGCGCCCCGGGACTGCTCGTATTC. Its translation: CSASGAPGLLVF.

This clonotype showed up many times. The chain employs TRBV5-1 and TRBJ2-1, with 7 positions matching TRBD2. Trimming at V came to 0 bases and at J to 8 bases, leaving 8 bases not matched to a gene. The CDR3 is made up of 15 amino acids. The germline V gene encodes CDR1 SGHRS and CDR2 YFSETQ. CDR3 protein: CASSLGVQGGDEQFF. The CDR3 DNA reads as TGCGCCAGCAGCTTGGGGGTTCAGGGAGGGGATGAGCAGTTCTTC. The entire variable domain, with the rest obtained from reference TRBV5-1 and TRBJ2-1, is as follows: KAGVTQTPRYLIKTRGQQVTLSCSPISGHRSVSWYQQTPGQGLQFLFEYFSETQRNKGNFPGRFSGRQFSNSRSEMNVSTLELGDSALYLCASSLGVQGGDEQFFGPGTRLTVL.